This TCR beta chain emerged from a study of post-analysis software for immune sequencing data. In the study overall: Secondary progressive, relapsing-remitting and progressive-relapsing multiple sclerosis were among the included disease courses.

V lost 5 bases, J lost 0 bases, and 12 bases lay in between. CDR3 length: 15 amino acids. Germline values: CDR1 SGHAT, CDR2 FQNNGV. Many counts were recorded for this clonotype. The target antigen is unknown. Broader study findings: Batch-mates among the samples co-clustered strongly by F measure. There were roughly five TRBV segments more frequent in patients than controls, and TRBV5-6, TRBV5-1 and TRBV20-1 were among them. People with multiple sclerosis had a significantly lower normalized Chao1 diversity than controls did.

Tagging with unique molecular identifiers was a feature of the TCR beta cDNA libraries. TCRdb reprocessed the PCR reads with MiXCR, giving one entry per CDR3 protein. The sample consists of 380,000 or so distinct CDR3 sequences, 30% to 45% of them appearing once. The material sequenced was blood. This TCR derives from a girl aged 5-17 years with multiple sclerosis. The chain joins TRBV11-2 to TRBJ2-3; D not certain. CDR3 protein: CASSPLGRSTDTQYF. Here the CDR3 DNA reads TGTGCCAGCAGCCCGCTGGGCAGGAGCACAGATACGCAGTATTTT.